This TCR beta chain was sequenced in a study of metastatic and nonmetastatic thyroid tumors. TCRdb re-analyzed the PCR reads using MiXCR. The table lists under 45,000 clones, about a sixth of them singletons. Study-wide results and caveats: In both blood and tumor samples, TCR beta diversity was reported significantly higher for malignant than benign nodules.

This clone was recorded many times. Its cognate antigen is unknown. Thyroid surgery took place with no prior treatment in any patient. From germline, CDR1 is MGHDK and CDR2 SYGVNS. There are 16 residues in the CDR3. The V and J ends lost 0 bases and 2 bases, in that order; junction bases with no gene match: 5. This sequence originates from a female donor with papillary thyroid cancer or a benign thyroid nodule (not recorded which). Some clones in this sample may be carry-over from other donors' samples. The sequenced sample consisted of tumor tissue. The rearrangement links TRBV25-1 to TRBJ2-3; the match to TRBD1 covers 7 bases. The DNA for the CDR3 is TGTGCCAGCAGTGAATATGGGGGACAGTCCACAGATACGCAGTATTTT. This sequence encodes CASSEYGGQSTDTQYF.